Below, one TCR beta chain is given with its context. Its antigen is not known. The sample belongs to a study of beta chain features in type 1 diabetes. Study-wide points: Shortening that was moderate but significant affected the TCRB CDR3s of Type 1 diabetes patients in all four CD4+ subsets.

The whole isolated RNA underwent reverse transcription, so sequencing captured expressed TCRB transcripts. The table came from immunoSEQ multiplex PCR; TCRdb's copy has only in-frame clones and leaves some out. The sample records 140,000 to 150,000 clones, 10% to 15% being singletons. Sequences were obtained from central memory CD4+ T cells from blood. The clonotype comes from a man aged 18 to 29 with type 1 diabetes.

The CDR3 DNA sequence: TGTGCCAGCAGCCGCGACCGGACAGACCATGGCTACACCTTC. Residues: CASSRDRTDHGYTF. The genes are TRBV14 and TRBJ1-2, with D perhaps TRBD1 (6 bases). The ends were cut back, 4 bases at V and 6 bases at J, with 15 bases in the middle. From germline, CDR1 is SGHDN and CDR2 FVKESK. The CDR3 loop spans 14 amino acids.